This TCR beta chain stems from a study of regulatory T cells in long-lasting Graves disease. Background on the study: Those with persistent Graves' disease had received antithyroid drugs for over 5 years with positive TSH receptor antibodies.

The time point: persistent/refractory GD, antithyroid drugs over 5 years with positive TRAb. With RNA extracted from PBMCs as input, the TCR library was made. EDTA tubes received approximately 10 milliliters of drawn peripheral blood. Study observations and caveats: Patients with persistent disease shared 2,700 or so public clonotypes, outpacing the roughly 870 shared by new patients. Gene preferences differed: TRBV28, TRBJ1-2, TRBJ2-5 in persistent cases.

V lost 7 bases, J lost 0 bases, and 9 bases lay in between. The CDR3 sequence is 14 residues long. Assembly of TCR beta libraries relied on iRepertoire HTBI primers together with Arm-PCR of CDR3 regions. TCRdb reprocessed the multiplex PCR reads with MiXCR, giving one entry per CDR3 protein. The data hold around 450,000 distinct CDR3 sequences, with around a fifth observed a single time. In this sample, this clonotype turned up many times. Its antigen remains unidentified. J is TRBJ2-2 and V is TRBV12-3 or TRBV12-4; D unresolved. The sample consisted of peripheral blood mononuclear cells (PBMCs), taken when the disease was refractory, from a patient treated with antithyroid drugs. The clonotype was recovered from a female donor with Graves disease. CDR3 amino acids: CASMDPANTGELFF. The CDR3, as DNA: TGTGCCAGCATGGACCCAGCGAACACCGGGGAGCTGTTTTTT.